Listed below are T cell receptor beta chains from one sample, sequenced in a study of blood T cell repertoires in COVID-19. The assay was immunoSEQ multiplex PCR, and TCRdb's table has in-frame clones only and misses some. The sample lists roughly 290,000 clones, around nine tenths occurring once. Sequencing used peripheral blood. All receptors derive from a woman in her fifties or sixties with acute or convalescent COVID-19. Both conserved end residues are part of each CDR3. A D gene is named only where the DNA matches it firmly. Rows may omit the clone size; those that give it use once, few, many or a size class.

V gene	J gene	D gene	clone size	CDR3 protein	CDR3 DNA
TRBV29-1	TRBJ2-2	.	.	CSGLTSTGELFF	TGCAGCGGACTGACGAGCACCGGGGAGCTGTTTTTT
TRBV6-5	TRBJ1-1	TRBD1	.	CASTATGDTEAFF	TGTGCCAGCACCGCGACAGGGGACACTGAAGCTTTCTTT
TRBV20-1	TRBJ2-3	TRBD2	.	CSASVPGLAGGLSTDTQYF	TGCAGTGCTAGTGTACCGGGACTAGCGGGGGGGCTGAGCACAGATACGCAGTATTTT
TRBV14	TRBJ2-1	.	.	CASSQGLQGGFYNEQFF	TGTGCCAGCAGCCAAGGTCTTCAGGGGGGCTTCTACAATGAGCAGTTCTTC
TRBV24-1	TRBJ2-7	TRBD1	.	CATSDRGQVYEQYF	TGTGCCACCAGTGACCGAGGACAGGTTTACGAGCAGTACTTC
TRBV9	TRBJ1-1	.	.	CASSVEGGGPEAFF	TGTGCCAGCAGCGTAGAGGGCGGGGGACCTGAAGCTTTCTTT
TRBV4-2	TRBJ1-5	TRBD1	.	CASSPGQNSNQPQHF	TGTGCCAGCAGCCCGGGACAGAATAGCAATCAGCCCCAGCATTTT
TRBV7-9	TRBJ1-2	TRBD1	.	CASSQTSGQGYEGYTF	TGTGCCAGCAGCCAGACATCGGGACAGGGGTATGAAGGCTACACCTTC
TRBV6-6	TRBJ1-2	.	few	CASSYSGGSLSYGYTF	TGTGCCAGCAGTTACTCGGGAGGGAGTCTTAGCTATGGCTACACCTTC
TRBV3-1/TRBV3-2	TRBJ1-3	TRBD1	.	CASSLDRAGNTIYF	TGTGCCAGCAGCCTGGACAGGGCTGGAAACACCATATATTTT
TRBV28	TRBJ2-2	TRBD1	.	CASSLGQGSEELFF	TGTGCCAGCAGTTTAGGACAGGGGTCCGAGGAGCTGTTTTTT